The sequence of this T cell receptor beta chain was determined in a study of T cell repertoires in ileal Crohn's disease. Study-level points and caveats: Within the first postoperative year, endoscopy came at median roughly seven months. Compared with CD4 T cells, sorted CD8 cells carried more expanded clones. Endoscopic recurrence occurred in every patient whose clonality exceeded 26.8%.

The assay was immunoSEQ multiplex PCR, and TCRdb's table has in-frame clones only and misses some. The table has more than 60,000 clones, roughly 91% seen once. Germline CDR1 is MRHNA and CDR2 is SNTAGT. The CDR3 covers 13 residues. V gave up 4 bases and J gave up 4 bases, with 10 bases separating them. This clone showed up just a few times. Its specificity is unknown. Other DNA sequences in the sample encode the same CDR3. Time point of the sample: neoterminal ileum biopsy at postoperative endoscopy, about 6 months after surgery. This receptor was taken from an adult with Crohn's disease. The genes are TRBV6-4 and TRBJ1-1; no reliable D call. Sequenced sample: ileal tissue. As DNA, the CDR3 is TGTGCCAGCAGTGCAGGTGAGAGCACTGAAGCTTTCTTT. It specifies CASSAGESTEAFF.